The 3 T cell receptor beta chains presented below share a single source sample, sequenced in a study of monozygotic twins with inflammatory bowel disease. TCRdb reanalyzed the 5' RACE reads and collapses them to one entry per CDR3 protein, without DNA. This sample carries more than 300,000 distinct CDR3 sequences, with 2% to 3% going to the ten biggest clones. What was sequenced was blood. These receptors all stem from a human donor with ulcerative colitis or Crohn's disease, or a healthy co-twin of an affected twin (not recorded which).

This chain connects TRBV12-3 or TRBV12-4 to TRBJ1-5. This CDR3 has 14 amino acids. The CDR3 region is CASSFQSSNQPQHF.

This chain joins TRBV9 and TRBJ2-7; the D call from TCRdb, TRBD1, cannot be confirmed without DNA. CDR3 length equals 15 residues. The germline V gene has CDR1 SGDLS and CDR2 YYNGEE. This chain's CDR3 is CASSAWDGLTYEQYF.

The chain employs TRBV24-1 and TRBJ1-2. The CDR3 totals 11 residues. The germline gives CDR1 KGHDR, CDR2 SFDVKD. The chain's CDR3 is CATRKMGGYTF.